A selection of T cell receptor beta chains follows, all from one sample in a study of CD8+ T cells in alopecia areata. Assay: immunoSEQ multiplex PCR; the TCRdb copy retains only in-frame clones and omits some. The table shows 120,000 to 150,000 clones, with about nine tenths occurring only once. The sequenced sample was CD8+ T cells sorted from blood, obtained at week 0. Receptor source: a human donor with alopecia areata. CDR3s leave out the opening cysteine and the closing phenylalanine or tryptophan.

CDR3aa,v_gene
ASSPSSRGFTYEQY,TRBV7-8
SGTGRTGELF,TRBV29-1
ASSHSTDGYNEQF,TRBV7-9
ASSQGGEQY,TRBV27
ASSTGTGSTYEQY,TRBV2
ASSIDRTGGTNTGELF,TRBV19
ASSLKGGYYEQY,TRBV19
ASSQERTGGSGANVLT,TRBV4-1
AWSVGGSGANVLT,TRBV30
ASSLWQDIETQY,TRBV5-4
ASHRDDYEQY,TRBV2
ASSPGTGELF,TRBV7-6
ASSFGQKNIQY,TRBV27
ASSLTSGLDAGELF,TRBV7-7
ASSLGGRSDEQY,TRBV7-9
SVEKTGEGGYT,TRBV29-1
ASSQVSTDTQY,TRBV14
ASSPSDSSYEQY,TRBV18
ASSEGSGGPYNEQF,TRBV6-1
ASGLVLAGDVNEQF,TRBV12-5
ASSLDPDSYEQY,TRBV11-2
ASSFSDSHGDTQY,TRBV27
ASSSHSGSYEQY,TRBV11-2
SVEDDRAQETQY,TRBV29-1
ASSFEDREDYEQY,TRBV7-8
ASSIGSGGGDTQY,TRBV19
ASSRQGGEQY,TRBV11-2